The clone carrying this T cell receptor (beta chain) was counted a few times. This CDR3 has 16 residues. The germline CDR1 and CDR2 sequences are SNHLY and FYNNEI. The V gene lost 2 bases and the J gene lost 3 bases, with 14 bases spanning the gap. Sequencing used immunoSEQ multiplex PCR; TCRdb keeps in-frame clones, though not all of them. This table has about 230,000 clones, about 91% appearing once. Participant-given clinical history determined each cohort assignment. The data are from a study of blood T cell repertoires in COVID-19. Whole-study context: Samples representing acute and convalescent COVID-19 were sourced from the United States, Italy and Spain. PBMCs, B-cell-depleted T cells, or T cells provided the cDNA or gDNA that made up the material.

Source material: PBMCs or T cells enriched from blood (not recorded which). The chain is built from TRBV2 and TRBJ2-1, with D perhaps TRBD1 (5 bases). This TCR was recovered from a woman aged 40 to 50 with acute COVID-19. The CDR3 here is CASSERRSGNYNEQFF. Here the CDR3 DNA reads TGTGCCAGCAGTGAACGTCGTTCAGGGAACTACAATGAGCAGTTCTTC.